The next 3 T cell receptor beta chains were all read from a single sample in a study of technical replicates of blood from a few donors. The assay was immunoSEQ multiplex PCR, and TCRdb's table has in-frame clones only and misses some. Found here are 75,000 to 100,000 clones, around 94% of them singletons; the top ten hold about 0.26%. The sample was T cells isolated from PBMCs. All receptors derive from a human donor in good health.

J is TRBJ2-1 and V is TRBV9; 7 bases fit TRBD1. Germline CDR1 and CDR2: SGDLS and YYNGEE. Germline trimming cut 4 bases from V and 5 bases from J; bases unmatched to any gene: 9. This CDR3 region has 15 residues. The DNA of the CDR3 is TGTGCCAGCAGCCCCCAGGGGACAGCCAACAATGAGCAGTTCTTC. Residues: CASSPQGTANNEQFF.

J is TRBJ2-1 and V is TRBV6-5; 7 positions match TRBD1. Germline V gives CDR1 MNHEY, CDR2 SVGAGI. J gave up 4 bases and V 2 bases, and 5 bases lay outside the gene matches. The length of the CDR3 is 15 residues. The CDR3 is CASSYGTALYNEQFF. For the CDR3, the DNA is TGTGCCAGCAGTTACGGGACAGCCCTTTACAATGAGCAGTTCTTC.

CDR3 coding DNA: TGTGCCAGCAGCCAAGAGGGCCTCAATCAGCCCCAGCATTTT. Protein: CASSQEGLNQPQHF. The chain couples TRBV4-2 to TRBJ1-5; no reliable D call. Germline V lookup: CDR1 LGHNA, CDR2 YNFKEQ. This CDR3 region has 14 residues. V lost 0 bases and J 3 bases, leaving 6 bases between the germline ends.